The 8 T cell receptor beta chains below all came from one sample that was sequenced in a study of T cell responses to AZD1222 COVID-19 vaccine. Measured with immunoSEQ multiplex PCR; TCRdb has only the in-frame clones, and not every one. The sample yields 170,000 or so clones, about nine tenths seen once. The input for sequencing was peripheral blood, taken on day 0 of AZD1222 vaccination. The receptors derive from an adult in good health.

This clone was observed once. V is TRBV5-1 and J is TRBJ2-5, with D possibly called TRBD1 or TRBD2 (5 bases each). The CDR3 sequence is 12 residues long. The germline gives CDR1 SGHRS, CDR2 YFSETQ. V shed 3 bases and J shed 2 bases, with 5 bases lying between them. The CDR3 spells CASSWGQETQYF. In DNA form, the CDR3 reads TGCGCCAGCAGCTGGGGGCAAGAGACCCAGTACTTC.

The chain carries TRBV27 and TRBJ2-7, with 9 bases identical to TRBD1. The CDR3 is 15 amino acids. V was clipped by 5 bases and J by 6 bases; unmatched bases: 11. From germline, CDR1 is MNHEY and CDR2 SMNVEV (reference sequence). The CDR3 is CASSNSGTGYREQYF. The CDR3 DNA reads TGTGCCAGCAGTAATTCCGGGACAGGGTATCGCGAGCAGTACTTC.

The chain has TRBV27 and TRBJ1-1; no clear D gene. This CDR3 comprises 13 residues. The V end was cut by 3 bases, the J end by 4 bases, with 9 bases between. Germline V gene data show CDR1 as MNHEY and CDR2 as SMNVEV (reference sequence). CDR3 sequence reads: CASSFLGRTEAFF. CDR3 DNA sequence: TGTGCCAGCAGTTTCCTAGGACGCACTGAAGCTTTCTTT.

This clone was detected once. The CDR3 spells CAISEASANEQFF. CDR3 nucleotides: TGTGCCATCAGTGAAGCTAGCGCCAATGAGCAGTTCTTC. The chain recombines TRBV10-3 with TRBJ2-1; D may be TRBD2 (6 bases). V was clipped by 3 bases and J by 6 bases, with 9 bases between them. The CDR3 has 13 residues. Germline-derived CDR1 and CDR2 are ENHRY and SYGVKD.

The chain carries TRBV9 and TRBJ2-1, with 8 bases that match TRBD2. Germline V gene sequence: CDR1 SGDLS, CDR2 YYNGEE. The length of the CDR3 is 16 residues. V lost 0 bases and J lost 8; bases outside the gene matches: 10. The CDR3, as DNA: TGTGCCAGCAGCGTAGCGGGAGGGCCTATAATAGATGAGCAGTTCTTC. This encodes CASSVAGGPIIDEQFF. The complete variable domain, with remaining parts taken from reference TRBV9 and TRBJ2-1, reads DSGVTQTPKHLITATGQRVTLRCSPRSGDLSVYWYQQSLDQGLQFLIQYYNGEERAKGNILERFSAQQFPDLHSELNLSSLELGDSALYFCASSVAGGPIIDEQFFGPGTRLTVL.

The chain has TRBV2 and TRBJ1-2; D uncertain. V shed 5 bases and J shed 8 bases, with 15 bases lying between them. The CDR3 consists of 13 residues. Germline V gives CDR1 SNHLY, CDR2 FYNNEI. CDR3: CASSKQDAVGYTF. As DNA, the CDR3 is TGTGCCAGCAGTAAACAAGACGCGGTGGGCTACACCTTC.

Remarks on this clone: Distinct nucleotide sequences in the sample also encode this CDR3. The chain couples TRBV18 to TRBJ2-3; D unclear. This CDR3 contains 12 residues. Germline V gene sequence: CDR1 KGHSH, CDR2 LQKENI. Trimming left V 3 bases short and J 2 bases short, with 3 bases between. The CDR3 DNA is TGTGCCAGCTCACCTACCACAGATACGCAGTATTTT. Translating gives CASSPTTDTQYF.

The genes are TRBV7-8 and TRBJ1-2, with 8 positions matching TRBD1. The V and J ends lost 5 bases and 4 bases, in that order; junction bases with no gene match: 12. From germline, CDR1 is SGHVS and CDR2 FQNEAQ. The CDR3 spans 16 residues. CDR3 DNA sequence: TGTGCCAGCAGCATAAGCGCGGACAGGGCCGGCTATGGCTACACCTTC. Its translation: CASSISADRAGYGYTF.